The source of this T cell receptor (beta chain) is a study of blood T cell repertoires in COVID-19. Study information: From the United States, Italy and Spain came samples of acute and convalescent COVID-19.

The length of the CDR3 is 13 residues. Unmatched junction bases numbered 3, after V lost 6 bases and J lost 3 bases. Study members were between about 18 and 95 years old and lived in around 24 US regions. Original data processing: Cell counts per sample came from amplifying reference gene primers. Generated by immunoSEQ multiplex PCR, the TCRdb table keeps only in-frame clones and is missing some. Clonal size and the V and J genes are those of that table, whereas D and trimming came from the DNA. The sample has around 200,000 clones, 80% seen once. The specimen sequenced was PBMCs or T cells enriched from blood (not recorded which). V usage is TRBV12-3 or TRBV12-4 and J usage is TRBJ2-3, with 7 bases matching TRBD2. The TCR originated in a middle-aged woman with acute COVID-19. The CDR3, as DNA: TGTGCCAGCAGACGTAGCGGGACAGATACGCAGTATTTT. This sequence encodes CASRRSGTDTQYF.